Listed here is a single T cell receptor beta chain. This clonotype was counted ten times or more. Its antigen has not been determined. The input lacks base qualities; no much larger clone sits a single base away. The CDR3 spans 15 residues, from the cysteine through the phenylalanine. Only the CDR3 DNA is retained, 45 bases long and in frame from the first base. V loses 5 bases of germline sequence and J loses 1 base, and the interval between the two ends is 14 bases. Taken from the germline V gene (reference sequence), the CDR1 and CDR2 loops are SGHAT and FQDESV. The data were obtained in a study of regulatory T cells in long-lasting Graves disease (dated by TCRdb to the early 2020s). Regarding the complete study: Antithyroid drugs had been taken for less than 3 months by newly diagnosed Graves' disease patients. Peripheral blood TCR sequencing and RNA sequencing compared persistent Graves' disease patients with newly diagnosed Graves' disease patients. The study was conducted in China and was registered as a clinical trial. TCR sequencing covered roughly 13 persistent and around 20 newly diagnosed Graves' disease patients, 33 samples in total. The investigation overall reported the following: Because the primary lesion, thyroid tissue, could not be accessed, the study looked at peripheral blood alone. Sequencing and analysis were restricted to the TCR beta chain. A larger number of public clonotypes was shared among persistent patients (over 2,500) than among newly diagnosed patients (more than 850). Preferential use of TRBV28, TRBJ1-2 and TRBJ2-5 was observed in persistent disease, whereas TRBV20-1 and TRBJ2-1 were favored in newly diagnosed disease. Lower TCR Shannon entropy and fewer highly expanded clones were observed in persistent Graves' disease patients than in newly diagnosed patients, which suggested clonal expansion. The authors noted that the small sample size was a limitation that may lower accuracy.

The library was produced with multiplex PCR. The instrument was an Illumina HiSeq 4000. TCR beta libraries were built with iRepertoire HTBI primers and Arm-PCR amplification of CDR3 regions. Before sequencing, the PCR products went through gel purification. On the authors' methods: Across samples, approximately 68 TRBV and 14 TRBJ segments were identified and used for gene usage analysis of CDR3 amino acid clonotypes. COPE and FqMerger were used to merge filtered high-quality paired reads into contigs. BLAST was used to align contigs to IMGT TRBV, TRBD and TRBJ reference genes, with CDR3 defined following IMGT. Highly expanded clones were defined as clonotypes with a frequency above 0.1%. Repertoire diversity was measured by Shannon entropy, and V-J evenness by the Gini coefficient. Clonotypes shared by more than one individual were considered public. TCRdb handled the public reads itself, with Q25 trimming in fastp and clone calling in MiXCR, and kept productive beta chains. Every distinct CDR3 protein forms one entry, paired with its most common genes and DNA. The V and J calls, along with clone size, are taken from TCRdb and not from the paper's own processing. The sample table records approximately 400,000 distinct CDR3 sequences; under 15% of these occur just once. The ten largest clones take up about a sixth of the sample.

Reading the label with the study, this specimen's time point is: newly diagnosed GD, antithyroid drugs for less than 3 months. For both TCR sequencing and RNA sequencing, RNA was extracted from PBMCs in TRIzol. The diagnosis of Graves' disease was made according to American Thyroid Association guidelines. The patients came from an endocrinology department in Xi'an, China. From each patient, about 8.9 milliliters of peripheral blood was collected into an EDTA anticoagulant tube. Ficoll Paque Plus density gradient separation was used to isolate PBMCs, and no further T cell sorting was done. An Agilent 2100 Bioanalyzer and agarose gel were used to check RNA quality, and a NanoDrop 2000 was used to measure RNA concentration. In addition, the sample was reused for a study of T cells in Graves' hyperthyroidism and ophthalmopathy. The second investigation adds: Graves' hyperthyroidism was defined as stable when no progression to ophthalmopathy occurred over 18 months of follow-up. Hyperthyroidism patients were newly diagnosed, with disease duration under 2 months, and aged 18 to 65 years. Patients with uncontrolled infections, other autoimmune diseases, pregnancy or lactation were excluded. Diagnoses were based on clinical symptoms, serum thyroxine and TRAb, thyroid ultrasound and orbital computed tomography. The TCR CDR3 was subjected to a first round of RT-PCR using the HTBI primer set and the Qiagen OneStep RT-PCR kit. Most expanded thyroid clonotypes (frequency above 0.001) were also detected in blood, suggesting blood repertoires may reflect thyroid immune responses. In cross-validation, a model built on a 13 V-J signature told ophthalmopathy apart from stable hyperthyroidism with under 90% sensitivity and about 81% specificity, and in testing the same model reached 80%/75%. In validation, progression to ophthalmopathy was predicted by the model with nearly 71% sensitivity and nearly 75% specificity, a median of roughly 6 months before onset. To identify TCR V-J signatures that set the groups apart, the researchers used a discovery cohort of about a hundred patients, made up of about 44 with Graves' ophthalmopathy and 55 to 65 with stable Graves' hyperthyroidism. An independent validation cohort of around 19 hyperthyroidism patients and approximately 16 patients who later progressed to ophthalmopathy tested prospective prediction of ophthalmopathy. The 100 discovery patients were randomly divided into training and test sets at a 7:3 ratio. In several Graves' hyperthyroidism patients, the study also compared T-cell repertoires from thyroid tissue with T-cell repertoires from blood. Following sampling, methimazole starting at 30 mg daily was given to hyperthyroidism patients, and high-dose intravenous methylprednisolone was given to ophthalmopathy patients. The libraries were constructed in a second round of multiplex PCR and then size-selected and purified. Sequencing of the libraries was done on an Illumina HiSeq2000 using paired-end 100 bp reads. SOAPnuke was used to process the raw data, removing reads that contained adapters or uncalled bases, had a mean Phred below 15, or lacked an exact match to the constant primer or identifier. High-quality paired reads were merged with COPE v1.2.5, and unique nucleotide sequences were defined as clonotypes. MiTCR v1.1 was used to align the clonotypes against IMGT TRBV, TRBD and TRBJ reference segments. The analysis was restricted to V-J combinations with a frequency above 0.0001, which together covered 99.2% of the repertoires. A TCS score was defined as the ratio of F50 (clonal expansion) to E x V (chaos), with BLOSUM62-based TCRdist applied between CDR3 peptides within each V-J. Welch's t-statistics and random forest reduced around 550 V-J features to 10 to 15, which were used in a naive Bayes classifier (R e1071). Sample size was not statistically predetermined, and blinding of investigators to group allocation was not performed. The paper describes TCR Vbeta CDR3 sequencing of roughly 130 peripheral blood samples, made up of about 41 ophthalmopathy patients, some 76 hyperthyroidism patients and roughly 17 progressor patients.

This chain is built from TRBV11-1 and TRBJ1-1; TRBD1 is possibly the D segment (5 matching bases). This specimen was peripheral blood mononuclear cells (PBMCs), taken at new diagnosis, from a patient treated with antithyroid drugs. This TCR was sampled from a woman aged 25-40 years with Graves disease. Donor details come from another sample of the same person, matched by shared clones. The CDR3 here reads CASSASPTGNTEAFF. The DNA sequence is given as TGTGCCAGCAGCGCGTCACCCACAGGGAACACTGAAGCTTTCTTT.